The following is a T cell receptor beta chain sequence with its context. The antigen it recognizes is unknown. There are no base qualities to consult, and no much larger clone falls within one base. This entry comes from a study of blood T cell repertoires in COVID-19 (dated by TCRdb to about 2020). General notes on the study: Samples from collaborators originated in the United States, Italy and Spain and spanned both the acute and convalescent phases of COVID-19. The prospective study material was composed of cDNA or gDNA derived from T cells, B-cell-depleted T cells, or PBMCs. The repertoires were made available in a free public database intended to serve as a resource for research on the immune response to SARS-CoV-2. The sample metadata nearly always contained a de-identified subject ID, COVID-19 status, age in years and sex. Where HLA class I and class II types were available, the types were taken from metadata supplied by the sample provider, not from assay-based typing. Samples came from the ongoing ImmuneRACE study (first 160 participants) plus 1,254 subjects from 6 global collaborators. Deeply sampled blood TCRbeta repertoires from subjects exposed to, actively infected with, or recovered from COVID-19 were included in the dataset.

TCRbeta CDR3 regions were amplified from genomic DNA using the immunoSEQ Assay, a bias-controlled multiplex PCR. The study's processing was this. The number of nucleated cells in each sample was estimated by amplification of reference gene primers within the assay. Sequence reads were collapsed and filtered to measure the absolute abundance of every unique TCRbeta CDR3 rearrangement. For each sample, productive Simpson clonality was calculated as the square root of Simpson's diversity index over productive rearrangements. The clones in this table, taken by TCRdb from immuneACCESS, are in-frame only. Not every clone is retained; where verified, under half of the shortfall comes from an unresolved V gene, and the cause of the rest is unknown. D and trimming were read from the DNA, whereas the V and J calls and clone size are those reported in that table. The sample table records fewer than 85,000 clones; around 80% of these occur just once. The ten largest clones represent roughly 20% of the sample.

Overall results and qualifications from the work: How much clinical and demographic metadata was included differed by source and by participant, and the metadata was provided uncurated.

The CDR3 runs 14 amino acids, cysteine and phenylalanine included. The DNA shown is the 42-base CDR3, in frame from base 1. CDR1 LNHDA and CDR2 SQIVND were looked up in the germline V gene (reference sequence). At the junction V is shortened by 2 bases and J by 3 bases, with 8 bases in between. The collaborating institutions used their own protocols to collect whole blood in K2EDTA tubes. For TCRbeta analysis, collaborator samples were shipped as frozen whole blood, as isolated PBMCs, or as DNA extracted from either sample type. The sequence was obtained from a woman of 80 years or more with active or convalescent COVID-19. The sequence is built from TRBV19 and TRBJ1-3; a tentative D call is TRBD1 (5 bases match). The sample consisted of peripheral blood. The CDR3 here reads CASSIQGIGNTIYF. The nucleotide sequence reads TGTGCCAGTAGTATACAGGGAATTGGAAACACCATATATTTT.